These T cell receptor beta chains were read from a single sample in a study of blood T cell repertoires in COVID-19. Data came from immunoSEQ multiplex PCR; TCRdb stores just in-frame clones and leaves some out. The sample has about 200,000 clones, around nine tenths seen once. Material for sequencing was peripheral blood. These receptors originate from a young man with active or convalescent COVID-19. The CDR3 runs from the conserved cysteine through the conserved F or W. The order of the fields is clone size, J gene, D gene, V gene, CDR3 DNA, CDR3 protein. D genes are given only for firm matches. Not all rows give a size; the values are once, few, many and, for expanded clones, a class.

clone size: -
J gene: TRBJ2-2
D gene: -
V gene: TRBV5-5
CDR3 DNA: TGTGCCAGCAGCTTGGCGGCGAACACCGGGGAGCTGTTTTTT
CDR3 protein: CASSLAANTGELFF

clone size: -
J gene: TRBJ1-2
D gene: -
V gene: TRBV7-2
CDR3 DNA: TGTGCCAGCAGCTTAAATACAGGGAGGGGTGGCTACACCTTC
CDR3 protein: CASSLNTGRGGYTF

clone size: -
J gene: TRBJ1-2
D gene: -
V gene: TRBV4-1
CDR3 DNA: TGCGCCAGCAGCCAGGGATTATCAGGGAGGCCCCTTGGCTACACCTTC
CDR3 protein: CASSQGLSGRPLGYTF

clone size: -
J gene: TRBJ1-1
D gene: TRBD1
V gene: TRBV20-1
CDR3 DNA: TGCAGTGCTAGTTTGGTTGGGACAGGGGTGTCTGCTGAAGCTTTCTTT
CDR3 protein: CSASLVGTGVSAEAFF

clone size: few
J gene: TRBJ2-3
D gene: -
V gene: TRBV2
CDR3 DNA: TGTGCCAGCAGTGTGCTCGGAGCACGGACAGATACGCAGTATTTT
CDR3 protein: CASSVLGARTDTQYF

clone size: -
J gene: TRBJ1-2
D gene: -
V gene: TRBV19
CDR3 DNA: TGTGCCAGTAGTACCTCACAGGGTGGCTACACCTTC
CDR3 protein: CASSTSQGGYTF

clone size: -
J gene: TRBJ2-7
D gene: -
V gene: TRBV4-1
CDR3 DNA: TGCGCCAGCAGCCAAGATCGGGGAGTAATACACTACGAGCAGTACTTC
CDR3 protein: CASSQDRGVIHYEQYF

clone size: -
J gene: TRBJ2-1
D gene: -
V gene: TRBV27
CDR3 DNA: TGTGCCAGCAGTTTCGGGACACGGTCCTACAATGAGCAGTTCTTC
CDR3 protein: CASSFGTRSYNEQFF

clone size: -
J gene: TRBJ1-5
D gene: TRBD1
V gene: TRBV28
CDR3 DNA: TGTGCCAGCAGTTTCCCTGACAGGGGCAATCAGCCCCAGCATTTT
CDR3 protein: CASSFPDRGNQPQHF

clone size: once
J gene: TRBJ1-4
D gene: TRBD1
V gene: TRBV30
CDR3 DNA: TGTGCCTCCGGACAGGGTGTTGCTAATGAAAAACTGTTTTTT
CDR3 protein: CASGQGVANEKLFF